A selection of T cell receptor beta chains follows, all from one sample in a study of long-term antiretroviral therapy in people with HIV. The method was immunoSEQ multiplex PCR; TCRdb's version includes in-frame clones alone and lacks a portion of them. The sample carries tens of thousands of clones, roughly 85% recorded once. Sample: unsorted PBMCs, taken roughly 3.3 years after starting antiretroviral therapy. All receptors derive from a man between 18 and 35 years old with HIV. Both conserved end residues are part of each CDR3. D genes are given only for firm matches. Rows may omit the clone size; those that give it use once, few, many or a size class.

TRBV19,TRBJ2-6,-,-,TGTGCCAGTAACAGGGAACCTGGGGCCAACGTCCTGACTTTC,CASNREPGANVLTF
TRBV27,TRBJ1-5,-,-,TGTGCCAGCAGTTTGGCCACCGGGACGGATCAGCCCCAGCATTTT,CASSLATGTDQPQHF
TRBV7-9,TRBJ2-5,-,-,TGTGCCAGCAGCTTAGAGGCGGGGTGGCAAGAGACCCAGTACTTC,CASSLEAGWQETQYF
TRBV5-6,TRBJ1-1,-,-,TGTGCCAGCAGACTCGGTTCTACGGGGACTGAAGCTTTCTTT,CASRLGSTGTEAFF
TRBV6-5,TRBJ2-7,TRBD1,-,TGTGCCAGCAGTCCATCCACGACAGGGTTATACGAGCAGTACTTC,CASSPSTTGLYEQYF
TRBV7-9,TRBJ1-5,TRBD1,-,TGTGCCAGCAGCTTAGGAAGTTTTAGGGACAGCAGCAATCAGCCCCAGCATTTT,CASSLGSFRDSSNQPQHF
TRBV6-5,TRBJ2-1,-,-,TGTGCCAGCAGTCGCCGGGGCTACAATGAGCAGTTCTTC,CASSRRGYNEQFF
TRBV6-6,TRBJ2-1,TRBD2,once,TGTGCCGCCTCCGAACTAGCGGACTACAATGAGCAGTTCTTC,CAASELADYNEQFF
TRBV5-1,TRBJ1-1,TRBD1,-,TGCGCCAGCAGCTCATCCGGGACAGAGAACACTGAAGCTTTCTTT,CASSSSGTENTEAFF
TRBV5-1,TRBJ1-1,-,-,TGCGCCAGCAGCCCCGCGGGTAAGAACACTGAAGCTTTCTTT,CASSPAGKNTEAFF
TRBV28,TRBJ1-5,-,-,TGTGCCAGCAGTCCACTGACGGAAGGTCAGCCCCAGCATTTT,CASSPLTEGQPQHF
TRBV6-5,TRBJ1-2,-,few,TGTGCCAGCAGTCGCGCCTTTCCGGATGGCTACACCTTC,CASSRAFPDGYTF
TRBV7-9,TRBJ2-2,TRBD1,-,TGTGCCAGCAGTAGACAGGGGAACACCGGGGAGCTGTTTTTT,CASSRQGNTGELFF
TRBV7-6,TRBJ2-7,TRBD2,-,TGTGCCAGCAGCTTTGGTAATAGCGGGGGTTACGAGCAGTACTTC,CASSFGNSGGYEQYF
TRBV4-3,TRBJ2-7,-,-,TGCGCCAGCAGCCAAGATCATTCCTACGAGCAGTACTTC,CASSQDHSYEQYF
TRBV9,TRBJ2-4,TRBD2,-,TGTGCCAGCAGCGCCTTAGCGGGGGGAGCCAAAAACATTCAGTACTTC,CASSALAGGAKNIQYF
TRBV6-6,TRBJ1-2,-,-,TGTGCCAGCAGCCTAGACAGGCGATATAACTATGGCTACACCTTC,CASSLDRRYNYGYTF
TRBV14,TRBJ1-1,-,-,TGTGCCAGCAGCCAGATTAGGGGGAGAGGCACTGAAGCTTTCTTT,CASSQIRGRGTEAFF
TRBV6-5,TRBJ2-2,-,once,TGTGCCAGCAGTTACCGCGAGGACATTGGCACCGGGGAGCTGTTTTTT,CASSYREDIGTGELFF
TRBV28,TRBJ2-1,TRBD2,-,TGTGCCAGCAGTTCCTCCGGGACTAGCGGGAGCTCCTACAATGAGCAGTTCTTC,CASSSSGTSGSSYNEQFF
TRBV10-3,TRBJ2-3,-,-,TGTGCCATCAGTGCTCAGCGCGGCACAGATACGCAGTATTTT,CAISAQRGTDTQYF
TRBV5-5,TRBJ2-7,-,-,TGTGCCAGCAGCTTGGAGGTACAGGGTGGCTACGAGCAGTACTTC,CASSLEVQGGYEQYF
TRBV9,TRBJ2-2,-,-,TGTGCCAGCAGGGCTGGGACCGGGGAGCTGTTTTTT,CASRAGTGELFF
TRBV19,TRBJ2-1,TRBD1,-,TGTGCCAGTAGTGAACAGGGGGCTAATGAGCAGTTCTTC,CASSEQGANEQFF
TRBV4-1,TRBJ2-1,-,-,TGCGCCAGCAGCCAAGATAACTTTTACAATGAGCAGTTCTTC,CASSQDNFYNEQFF
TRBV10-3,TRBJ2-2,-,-,TGTGCCATCAGTGAGGAGGATACCGGGGAGCTGTTTTTT,CAISEEDTGELFF
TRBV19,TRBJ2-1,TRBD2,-,TGTGCCAGCACAGACGGGACTAGCTTCAATGAGCAGTTCTTC,CASTDGTSFNEQFF
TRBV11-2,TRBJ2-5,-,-,TGTGCCAGCAGCTTCAGGGGACCCGAAGAGGCCCAGTACTTC,CASSFRGPEEAQYF
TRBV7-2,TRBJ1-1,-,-,TGTGCCAGCAGCTTAGCGCCAGGGGAGAAGTCACCCAGGGGTGAAGCTTTCTTT,CASSLAPGEKSPRGEAFF
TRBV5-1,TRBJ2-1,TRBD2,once,TGCGCCAGCAGCCCAGGGACTACTGAGCAGTTCTTC,CASSPGTTEQFF
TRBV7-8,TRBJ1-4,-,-,TGTGCCAGCAGCTCTCCAGGGGACCCTAATGAAAAACTGTTTTTT,CASSSPGDPNEKLFF
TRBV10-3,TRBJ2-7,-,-,TGTGCCATCAGCGACGGCTACGAGCAGTACTTC,CAISDGYEQYF